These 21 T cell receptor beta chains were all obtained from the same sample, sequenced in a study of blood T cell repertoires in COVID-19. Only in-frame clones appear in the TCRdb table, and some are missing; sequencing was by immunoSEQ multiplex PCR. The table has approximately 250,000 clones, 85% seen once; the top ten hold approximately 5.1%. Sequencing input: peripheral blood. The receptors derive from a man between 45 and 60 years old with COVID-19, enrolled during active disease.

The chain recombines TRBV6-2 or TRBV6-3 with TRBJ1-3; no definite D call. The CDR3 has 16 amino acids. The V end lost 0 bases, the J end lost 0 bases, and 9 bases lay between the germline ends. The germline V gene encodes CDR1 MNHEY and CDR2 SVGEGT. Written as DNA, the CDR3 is TGTGCCAGCAGTTACTCTGGAGGTACCTCTGGAAACACCATATATTTT. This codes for CASSYSGGTSGNTIYF.

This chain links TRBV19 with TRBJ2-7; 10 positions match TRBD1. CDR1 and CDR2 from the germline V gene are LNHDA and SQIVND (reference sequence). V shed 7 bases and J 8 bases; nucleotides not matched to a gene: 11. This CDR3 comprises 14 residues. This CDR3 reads CASNLGTGASKQYF. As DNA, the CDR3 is TGTGCCAGTAACCTCGGGACAGGGGCGTCGAAGCAGTACTTC.

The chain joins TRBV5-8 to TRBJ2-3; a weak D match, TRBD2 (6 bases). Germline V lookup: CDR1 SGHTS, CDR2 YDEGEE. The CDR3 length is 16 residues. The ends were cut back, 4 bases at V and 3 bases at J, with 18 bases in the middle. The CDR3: CASSPYRERVTDTQYF. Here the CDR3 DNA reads TGTGCCAGCAGCCCGTACCGGGAGCGAGTTACAGATACGCAGTATTTT.

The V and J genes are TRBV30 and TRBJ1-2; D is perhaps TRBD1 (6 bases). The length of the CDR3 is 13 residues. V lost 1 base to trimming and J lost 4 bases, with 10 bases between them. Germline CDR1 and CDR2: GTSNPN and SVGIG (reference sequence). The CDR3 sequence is CAWSAQTGYGYTF. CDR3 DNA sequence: TGTGCCTGGAGTGCCCAGACAGGCTATGGCTACACCTTC.

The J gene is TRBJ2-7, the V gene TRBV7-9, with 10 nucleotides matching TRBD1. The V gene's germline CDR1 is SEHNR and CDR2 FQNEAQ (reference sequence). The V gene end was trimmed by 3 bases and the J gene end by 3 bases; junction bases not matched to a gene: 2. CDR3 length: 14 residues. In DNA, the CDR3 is TGTGCCAGCAGCTTGGGGGACAGGGGCTACGAGCAGTACTTC. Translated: CASSLGDRGYEQYF.

CDR3 amino acids: CASSPDTDYGYTF. CDR3 nucleotides: TGTGCCAGCAGCCCCGACACGGATTATGGCTACACCTTC. J is TRBJ1-2 and V is TRBV25-1; D is unclear. Germline V gives CDR1 MGHDK, CDR2 SYGVNS. Trimming took off 6 bases at V and 5 bases at J, with 13 bases between the two ends. The length of the CDR3 is 13 residues.

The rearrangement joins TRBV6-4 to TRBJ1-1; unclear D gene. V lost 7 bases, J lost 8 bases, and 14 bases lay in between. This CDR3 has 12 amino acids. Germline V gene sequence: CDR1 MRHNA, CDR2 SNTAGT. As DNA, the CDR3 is TGTGCCAGCACCGAGGGCAGTCCCGAAGCTTTCTTT. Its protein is CASTEGSPEAFF.

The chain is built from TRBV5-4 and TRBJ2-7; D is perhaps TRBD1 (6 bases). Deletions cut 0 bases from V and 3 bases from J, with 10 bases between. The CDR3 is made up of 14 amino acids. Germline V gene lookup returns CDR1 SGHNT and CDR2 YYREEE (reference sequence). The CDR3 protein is CASSLGQGSYEQYF. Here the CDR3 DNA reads TGTGCCAGCAGCTTGGGTCAGGGGAGCTACGAGCAGTACTTC. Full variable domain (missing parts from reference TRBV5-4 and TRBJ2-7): ETGVTQSPTHLIKTRGQQVTLRCSSQSGHNTVSWYQQALGQGPQFIFQYYREEENGRGNFPPRFSGLQFPNYSSELNVNALELDDSALYLCASSLGQGSYEQYFGPGTRLTVT.

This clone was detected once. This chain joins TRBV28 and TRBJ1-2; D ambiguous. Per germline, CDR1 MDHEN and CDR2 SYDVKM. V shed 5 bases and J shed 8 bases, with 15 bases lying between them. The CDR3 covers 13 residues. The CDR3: CASSRGDPPGYTF. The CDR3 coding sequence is TGTGCCAGCAGTCGAGGTGACCCTCCAGGCTACACCTTC.

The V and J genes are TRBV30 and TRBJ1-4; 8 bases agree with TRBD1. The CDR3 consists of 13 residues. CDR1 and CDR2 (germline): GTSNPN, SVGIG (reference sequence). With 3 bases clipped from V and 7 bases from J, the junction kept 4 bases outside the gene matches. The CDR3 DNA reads TGTGCCTGGAGGCGGACAGGGTCTGAAAAACTGTTTTTT. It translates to CAWRRTGSEKLFF.

CDR3 sequence: CAWNGPGHPYEQYF. The CDR3 DNA is TGTGCCTGGAACGGGCCGGGACACCCTTACGAGCAGTACTTC. This chain uses TRBV30 with TRBJ2-7, with a tentative D call TRBD1 (6 bases). The germline V gene has CDR1 GTSNPN and CDR2 SVGIG (reference sequence). The CDR3 has 14 residues. Trimming left V 4 bases short and J 4 bases short, with 17 bases between.

DNA of the CDR3: TGTGCCACCAGCTGGGGACAGGGGGCATTTGAAGATACGCAGTATTTT. It encodes CATSWGQGAFEDTQYF. V and J are TRBV15 and TRBJ2-3; 12 nucleotides agree with TRBD1. This CDR3 is 16 amino acids long. V gave up 5 bases and J gave up 5 bases; unmatched junction bases: 8. Germline CDR1 is LNHNV and CDR2 is YYDKDF (reference sequence).

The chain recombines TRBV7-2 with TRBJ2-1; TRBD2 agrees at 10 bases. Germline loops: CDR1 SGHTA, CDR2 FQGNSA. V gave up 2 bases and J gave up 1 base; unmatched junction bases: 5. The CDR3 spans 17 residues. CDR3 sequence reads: CTSSLIAGGSSYNEQFF. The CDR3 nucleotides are TGTACCAGCAGCTTAATAGCGGGGGGCAGTTCCTACAATGAGCAGTTCTTC.

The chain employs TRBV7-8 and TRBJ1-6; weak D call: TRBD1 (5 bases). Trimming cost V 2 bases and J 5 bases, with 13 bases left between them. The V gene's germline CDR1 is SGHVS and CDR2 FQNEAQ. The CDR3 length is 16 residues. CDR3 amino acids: CASSLRRGRDNSPLHF. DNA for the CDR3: TGTGCCAGCAGCTTACGGCGAGGCAGGGATAATTCACCCCTCCACTTT.

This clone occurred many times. CDR3 amino acids: CASTRGFGGELFF. The CDR3 nucleotides read TGTGCCAGCACTCGGGGTTTTGGCGGGGAGCTGTTTTTT. The chain couples TRBV2 to TRBJ2-2, with a weak D call TRBD2 (5 bases). This CDR3 spans 13 amino acids. Trimming stripped 7 bases from V and 7 bases from J, with 13 bases between. The V gene's germline CDR1 is SNHLY and CDR2 FYNNEI.

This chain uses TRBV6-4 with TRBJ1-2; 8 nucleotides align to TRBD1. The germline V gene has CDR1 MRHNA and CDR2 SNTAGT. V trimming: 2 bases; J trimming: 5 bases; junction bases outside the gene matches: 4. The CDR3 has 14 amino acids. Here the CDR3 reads CASSDGTGTYGYTF. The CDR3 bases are TGTGCCAGCAGTGACGGGACAGGAACTTATGGCTACACCTTC.

The CDR3 loop is CASSPVSSGANVLTF. In DNA, the CDR3 is TGTGCCAGTAGCCCCGTTAGCTCTGGGGCCAACGTCCTGACTTTC. This chain uses TRBV19 with TRBJ2-6; D is uncertain. V lost 6 bases and J lost 0, with 9 bases in between. CDR3 length equals 15 residues. Germline CDR1 and CDR2: LNHDA and SQIVND (reference sequence).

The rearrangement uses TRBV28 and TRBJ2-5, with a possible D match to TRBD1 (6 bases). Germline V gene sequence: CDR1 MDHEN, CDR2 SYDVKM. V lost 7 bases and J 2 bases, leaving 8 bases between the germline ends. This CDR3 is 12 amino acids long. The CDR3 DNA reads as TGTGCCAGCAAGGGGGATCAAGAGACCCAGTACTTC. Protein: CASKGDQETQYF.

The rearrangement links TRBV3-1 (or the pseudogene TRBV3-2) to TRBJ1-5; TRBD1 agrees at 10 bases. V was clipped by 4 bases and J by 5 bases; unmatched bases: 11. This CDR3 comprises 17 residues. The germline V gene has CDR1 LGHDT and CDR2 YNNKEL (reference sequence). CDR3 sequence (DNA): TGTGCCAGCAGCCTAAGACCGAGGACAGGGGGATATCAGCCCCAGCATTTT. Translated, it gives CASSLRPRTGGYQPQHF.

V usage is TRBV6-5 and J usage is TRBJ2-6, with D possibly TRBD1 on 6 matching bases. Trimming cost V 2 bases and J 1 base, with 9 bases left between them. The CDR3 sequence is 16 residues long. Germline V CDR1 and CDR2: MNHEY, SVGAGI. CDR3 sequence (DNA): TGTGCCAGCAGTTACAGCCAGGGGTCTGGGGCCAACGTCCTGACTTTC. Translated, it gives CASSYSQGSGANVLTF.

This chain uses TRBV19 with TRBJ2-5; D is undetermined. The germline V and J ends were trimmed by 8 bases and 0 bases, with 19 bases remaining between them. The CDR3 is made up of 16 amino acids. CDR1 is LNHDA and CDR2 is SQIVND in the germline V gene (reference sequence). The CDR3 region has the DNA TGTGCCAGTTCGGTCGCGGTTGGCATGAACCAAGAGACCCAGTACTTC. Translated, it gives CASSVAVGMNQETQYF.